These 10 T cell receptor beta chains were sequenced from one sample in a study of blood T cells in healthy people across ages. A second PCR, run for about 7 to 11 cycles, used a sample-barcoded 5' primer plus a J-beta primer mix. MiXCR was run by TCRdb on the 5' RACE reads, yielding one entry per CDR3 protein. Found here are approximately 400,000 distinct CDR3 sequences, about 52% of them singletons; the top ten hold 45% to 55%. The material sequenced was blood. The receptor set was obtained from a man between 60 and 70 years old in good health.

This clonotype has only one observation. The chain employs TRBV7-9 and TRBJ2-5; 8 nucleotides agree with TRBD2. The end of the DNA aligns better with TRBJ2-4, so the J call may be wrong. Germline values: CDR1 SEHNR, CDR2 FQNEAQ (reference sequence). There are 17 residues in the CDR3. Here the CDR3 DNA reads TGTGCCAGCAGCCTCCGTGGTAGCGGGAAGGGAGGGAACATTCAGTACTTC. Its translation is CASSLRGSGKGGNIQYF.

CDR3 coding DNA: TGTGCCAGCAGTTATTTCCAGAAACTCCAAGAGACCCAGTACTTC. It codes for CASSYFQKLQETQYF. The rearrangement links TRBV6-6 to TRBJ2-5; no clear D gene. Per the germline V gene, CDR1 is MNHNY and CDR2 is SVGAGI (reference sequence). The ends were cut back, 3 bases at V and 1 base at J, with 12 bases in the middle. The CDR3 covers 15 residues.

The gene calls are TRBV30 and TRBJ1-4; no firm D call. From germline, CDR1 is GTSNPN and CDR2 SVGIG (reference sequence). V lost 3 bases, J lost 4 bases, and 6 bases lay in between. This CDR3 comprises 12 residues. Written as DNA, the CDR3 is TGTGCCTGGAGAAGGGATAATGAAAAACTGTTTTTT. Its translation: CAWRRDNEKLFF.

V and J are TRBV5-5 and TRBJ2-5; D is uncertain. Looked up from germline, CDR1 is SGHKS and CDR2 is YYEKEE (reference sequence). The CDR3 extends over 16 amino acids. With 4 bases removed from V and 11 bases from J, the gap between germline ends came to 27 bases. CDR3 region: CASSLSKSFGVDEQYF. CDR3 DNA sequence: TGTGCCAGCAGCCTATCCAAGTCCTTTGGAGTCGATGAGCAGTACTTC.

This clonotype was counted between two and nine times. The chain employs TRBV12-3 or TRBV12-4 and TRBJ1-1; maybe TRBD1 (6 bases). The CDR3 contains 14 residues. The V and J ends lost 3 bases and 5 bases respectively, with 13 bases between them. CDR3 protein: CASSFGTRGTEAFF. The CDR3 nucleotides read TGTGCCAGCAGTTTTGGGACACGGGGGACTGAAGCTTTCTTT.

The table lists this clonotype with a few counts. The V gene is TRBV5-1, the J gene TRBJ2-1, with D perhaps TRBD1 (6 bases). CDR3 length: 13 residues. Germline V gives CDR1 SGHRS, CDR2 YFSETQ. V lost 2 bases and J lost 7, with 10 bases in between. The CDR3 sequence: CASSFGRGNEQFF. For the CDR3, the DNA is TGCGCCAGCAGCTTCGGTAGGGGGAATGAGCAGTTCTTC.

The CDR3 coding sequence is TGCGCCAGCAGCCAGGACAGGGTCAACGAGCAGTACTTC. It specifies CASSQDRVNEQYF. This rearrangement joins TRBV4-1 to TRBJ2-7; 8 nucleotides match TRBD1. The V and J ends lost 3 bases and 5 bases, in that order; junction bases with no gene match: 3. Germline CDR1 MGHRA, CDR2 YSYEKL. The CDR3 spans 13 residues.

V is TRBV3-1 and J is TRBJ2-4; D is tentatively TRBD1 or TRBD2 (5 bases each). The J call may be incorrect, as the DNA end agrees better with TRBJ2-7. CDR3 length equals 14 residues. Germline V gives CDR1 LGHDT, CDR2 YNNKEL (reference sequence). The CDR3 DNA follows: TGTGCCAGCAGCCAAGTGCTTGGTGGGACCGAGCAGTACTTC. This codes for CASSQVLGGTEQYF.

This clonotype was observed once. The rearrangement uses TRBV20-1 and TRBJ1-5; a weak D match, TRBD1 (6 bases). Germline V gene sequence: CDR1 DFQATT, CDR2 SNEGSKA (reference sequence). V dropped 6 bases and J dropped 4 bases, with 22 bases sitting between them. CDR3 length: 16 residues. The CDR3 DNA sequence: TGCAGTGCCCTTGGGAGACAGGCCGGTGGGAATCAGCCCCAGCATTTT. This gives the protein CSALGRQAGGNQPQHF.

CDR3 coding DNA: TGTGCCACCAGCAGGGATAAAGGACGCGAGCAGTACTTC. Its translation: CATSRDKGREQYF. The gene calls are TRBV15 and TRBJ2-7; no clear D gene. Germline V gives CDR1 LNHNV, CDR2 YYDKDF (reference sequence). The CDR3 has 13 residues. Deletions cut 3 bases from V and 6 bases from J, with 12 bases between.